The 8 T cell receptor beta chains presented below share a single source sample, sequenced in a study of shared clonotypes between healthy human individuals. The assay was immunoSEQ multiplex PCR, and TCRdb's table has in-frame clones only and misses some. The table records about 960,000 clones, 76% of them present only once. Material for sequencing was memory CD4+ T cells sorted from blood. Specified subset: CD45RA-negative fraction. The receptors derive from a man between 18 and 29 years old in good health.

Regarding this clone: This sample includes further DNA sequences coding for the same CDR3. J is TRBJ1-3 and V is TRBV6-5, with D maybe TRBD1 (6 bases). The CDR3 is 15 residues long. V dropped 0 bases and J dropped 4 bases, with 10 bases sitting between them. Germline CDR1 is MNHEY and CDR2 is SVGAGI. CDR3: CASSYSIGTGNTIYF. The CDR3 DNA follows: TGTGCCAGCAGTTACTCGATCGGGACAGGAAACACCATATATTTT.

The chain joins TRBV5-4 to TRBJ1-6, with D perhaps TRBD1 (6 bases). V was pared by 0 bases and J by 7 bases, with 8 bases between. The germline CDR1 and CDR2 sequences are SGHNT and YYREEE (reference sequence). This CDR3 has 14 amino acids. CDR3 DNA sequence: TGTGCCAGCAGCTTGGAAGGGGGGAATTCACCCCTCCACTTT. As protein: CASSLEGGNSPLHF.

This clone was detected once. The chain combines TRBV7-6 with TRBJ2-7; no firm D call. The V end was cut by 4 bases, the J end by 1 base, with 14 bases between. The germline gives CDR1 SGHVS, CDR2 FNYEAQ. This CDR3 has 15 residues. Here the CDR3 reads CASSSQVGSSYEQYF. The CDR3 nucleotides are TGTGCCAGCAGCTCCCAGGTGGGTTCTTCCTACGAGCAGTACTTC.

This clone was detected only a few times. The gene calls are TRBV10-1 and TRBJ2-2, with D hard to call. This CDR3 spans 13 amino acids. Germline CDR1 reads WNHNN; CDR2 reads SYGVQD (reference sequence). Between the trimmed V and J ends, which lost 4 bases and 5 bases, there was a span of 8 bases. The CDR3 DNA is TGCGCCAGCAGTGGCCAACAAACCGGGGAGCTGTTTTTT. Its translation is CASSGQQTGELFF.

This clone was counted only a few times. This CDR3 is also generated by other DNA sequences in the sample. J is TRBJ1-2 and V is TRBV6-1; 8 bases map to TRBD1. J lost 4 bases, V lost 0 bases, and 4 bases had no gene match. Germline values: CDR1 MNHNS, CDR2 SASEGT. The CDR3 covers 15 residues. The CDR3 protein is CASSEAGQGPYGYTF. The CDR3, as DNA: TGTGCCAGCAGTGAAGCCGGACAGGGCCCCTATGGCTACACCTTC.

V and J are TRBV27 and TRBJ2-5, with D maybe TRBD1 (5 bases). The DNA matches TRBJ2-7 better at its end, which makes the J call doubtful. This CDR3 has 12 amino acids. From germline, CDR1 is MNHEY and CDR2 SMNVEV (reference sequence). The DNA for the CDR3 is TGTGCCAGCAAGGGGCCCCAATACGAGCAGTACTTC. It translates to CASKGPQYEQYF.

The CDR3 region is CASSPPAPGAGIGEAFF. The DNA for the CDR3 is TGTGCCAGCTCACCACCAGCCCCAGGGGCTGGAATAGGTGAAGCTTTCTTT. The chain has TRBV18 and TRBJ1-1; tentatively, D is TRBD1 (6 bases). Per the germline V gene, CDR1 is KGHSH and CDR2 is LQKENI. V lost 0 bases and J lost 7, with 21 bases in between. CDR3 length: 17 amino acids. Supplemented by reference TRBV18 and TRBJ1-1, the full variable domain reads NAGVMQNPRHLVRRRGQEARLRCSPMKGHSHVYWYRQLPEEGLKFMVYLQKENIIDESGMPKERFSAEFPKEGPSILRIQQVVRGDSAAYFCASSPPAPGAGIGEAFFGQGTRLTVV.

For the CDR3, the DNA is TGCGCCAGCAGCCAAGAGCCCGCCCAGGGGGCCTCCTACGAGCAGTACTTC. The encoded protein is CASSQEPAQGASYEQYF. The chain recombines TRBV4-3 with TRBJ2-7, with 8 bases aligning to TRBD1. V trimming: 0 bases; J trimming: 0 bases; junction bases outside the gene matches: 7. Germline lookup yields CDR1 LGHNA and CDR2 YSLEER. There are 17 residues in the CDR3.